Listed below are T cell receptor beta chains from one sample, sequenced in a study of shared clonotypes between healthy human individuals. Repertoires were generated with immunoSEQ multiplex PCR, while TCRdb's copy carries only in-frame clones and drops some. The sample contains around 530,000 clones, around three quarters of which appear only once. Sequencing used PBMCs. The receptors come from a middle-aged woman in good health. Some clones in this sample may be carry-over from other donors' samples. CDR3s include the opening cysteine and the closing phenylalanine or tryptophan. Size is omitted from some rows. Given values are once, few, many or a class for expanded clones.

v_call | clone_size | cdr3_aa
TRBV15 | - | CATSRDSGTPHTGELFF
TRBV2 | many | CASSEGAGAWEKLFF
TRBV7-9 | few | CASSLSFAEAFF
TRBV2 | - | CASSGTSGDTGELFF
TRBV1 | - | CTSSLPGQGATYQPQHF
TRBV7-9 | - | CASSLGADEQYF
TRBV7-2 | few | CASSLAGHLNTEAFF
TRBV18 | - | CASSPLPGRREQFF
TRBV7-9 | - | CASSLEGSSYEQYF
TRBV18 | - | CASSPGQAGGGTEAFF
TRBV28 | many | CASSYPTGRMNTGELFF
TRBV4-2 | few | CASSRSSGRPTGELFF
TRBV14 | few | CASSQLGYEQYF
TRBV18 | - | CASSREQGAGYNEQFF
TRBV11-1 | - | CASSFRRTGGKQAEAFF
TRBV27 | - | CASSWPVAGGYSEQFF
TRBV19 | - | CASRGVEAGVDETQYF
TRBV2 | - | CATPGASGRPYEQYF
TRBV2 | - | CASSGEREGQPQHF
TRBV25-1 | - | CASSELGGAEVGYTF
TRBV7-9 | few | CATQGTDSGNTIYF
TRBV6-6 | few | CASSYTTSGTYEQYF
TRBV6-1 | - | CASSEASRGVTGELFF
TRBV30 | - | CAWTAQGVEKLFF
TRBV28 | - | CASSFEQYF
TRBV11-2 | - | CASSPRTKDYANYGYTF
TRBV6-1 | - | CASLEGGAYNEQFF
TRBV10-3 | - | CAISEGQGYEQYF
TRBV19 | - | CASSIEWGDSGTEQFF
TRBV27 | - | CASRGGNQETQYF
TRBV28 | few | CASSLFNGYTIYF
TRBV30 | few | CAWSGEQGDSDTQYF
TRBV30 | - | CAWSRVGTGELFF
TRBV13 | - | CASSQMYNEQFF
TRBV4-3 | - | CASSQVSGQGRETQYF
TRBV9 | - | CASSVNPLREDAYNEQFF
TRBV4-1 | - | CASSQEGQGYNEQFF
TRBV5-1 | - | CASSPVGQQETQYF
TRBV28 | - | CASNPPSAVEQYF
TRBV28 | - | CASSILAFEQFF
TRBV6-6 | - | CASWGRVETEAFF
TRBV29-1 | - | CSVLAGSYNEQFF
TRBV28 | many | CASSFGEYEQYF
TRBV6-1 | - | CASTLGNEKLFF
TRBV7-9 | - | CASSFSLAETDTQYF
TRBV2 | once | CASSALGTLNQPQHF
TRBV28 | - | CASSTPGLAGDEQFF
TRBV28 | - | CASTQRGQGSNTGELFF
TRBV6-1 | - | CASSEPGAGGGLIMNTEAFF
TRBV18 | - | CASSPPASTRGEKLFF